Following are 7 T cell receptor beta chains from one sample sequenced in a study of OX40 agonist ivuxolimab in advanced cancers. Method: immunoSEQ multiplex PCR; TCRdb's copy keeps in-frame clones and lacks some. The table lists around 100,000 clones, approximately 90% of them singletons. The material was CD4+ or CD8+ T cells sorted from blood, obtained in a trial of the OX40 agonist ivuxolimab. Receptors were obtained from an adult with an advanced solid tumor such as melanoma, head and neck, liver or kidney cancer.

The rearrangement links TRBV11-2 to TRBJ2-7; D is tentatively TRBD1 or TRBD2 (5 bases each). Trimming pared 1 base from V and 2 bases from J, leaving 12 bases between. This CDR3 has 15 residues. Germline V gene data show CDR1 as SGHAT and CDR2 as FQNNGV. CDR3 region: CASSLAPTGPYEQYF. DNA for the CDR3: TGTGCCAGCAGCTTAGCCCCGACGGGGCCCTACGAGCAGTACTTC.

The CDR3 region is CASSTSGRGNTGELFF. CDR3 bases: TGTGCCAGCAGCACTAGCGGGAGGGGAAACACCGGGGAGCTGTTTTTT. This chain connects TRBV7-9 to TRBJ2-2; 13 bases match TRBD2. V trimming: 5 bases; J trimming: 2 bases; junction bases outside the gene matches: 2. Germline loops: CDR1 SEHNR, CDR2 FQNEAQ (reference sequence). The CDR3 contains 16 residues.

This clone was seen a handful of times. V usage is TRBV30 and J usage is TRBJ2-7; D gene ambiguous. This CDR3 is built from 11 residues. CDR1 GTSNPN and CDR2 SVGIG come from the germline V gene (reference sequence). The ends were cut back, 3 bases at V and 3 bases at J, with 6 bases in the middle. The CDR3 nucleotides read TGTGCCTGGAGGGCTTACTACGAGCAGTACTTC. This translates into CAWRAYYEQYF. Looking up the rest from reference TRBV30 and TRBJ2-7 gives the full variable domain: SQTIHQWPATLVQPVGSPLSLECTVEGTSNPNLYWYRQAAGRGLQLLFYSVGIGQISSEVPQNLSASRPQDRQFILSSKKLLLSDSGFYLCAWRAYYEQYFGPGTRLTVT.

The chain carries TRBV7-8 and TRBJ2-1, with 7 bases identical to TRBD2. Trimming at V came to 5 bases and at J to 8 bases, leaving 15 bases not matched to a gene. CDR3 length: 16 residues. Germline loops: CDR1 SGHVS, CDR2 FQNEAQ. Here the CDR3 reads CASSAPGLVVSYEQFF. The DNA of the CDR3 is TGTGCCAGCAGCGCCCCAGGACTAGTAGTTAGCTATGAGCAGTTCTTC.

This chain's CDR3 is CATRTSSSSREQYF. As DNA, the CDR3 is TGTGCCACCAGGACGAGCTCCTCCTCGAGGGAGCAGTACTTC. The V and J genes are TRBV2 and TRBJ2-7; no clear D gene. This CDR3 has 14 amino acids. Germline V gene data show CDR1 as SNHLY and CDR2 as FYNNEI. V shed 10 bases and J shed 7 bases, with 23 bases lying between them.

The chain is built from TRBV2 and TRBJ2-5, with 12 bases that match TRBD1. The germline gives CDR1 SNHLY, CDR2 FYNNEI. This CDR3 region has 14 residues. V lost 6 bases, J lost 5 bases, and 4 bases stayed unmatched. The CDR3 DNA is TGTGCCAGCAGGGGACAGGGGGCCGGGGAGACCCAGTACTTC. It translates to CASRGQGAGETQYF.

V is TRBV28 and J is TRBJ1-1; D gene uncertain. In germline, CDR1 is MDHEN, CDR2 SYDVKM. Trimming left V 7 bases short and J 5 bases short, with 8 bases between. This CDR3 comprises 11 residues. For the CDR3, the DNA is TGTGCCAGCAATAGGGTTACTGAAGCTTTCTTT. Residues: CASNRVTEAFF.